Listed here are 26 T cell receptor beta chains from one sample, sequenced in a study of radiotherapy plus CTLA-4 blockade in lung cancer. TCRdb's copy holds only in-frame clones and misses some; the assay was immunoSEQ multiplex PCR. This sample has about 47,000 clones, with about 72% found just once. The input for sequencing was peripheral blood, taken from a patient treated with radiotherapy plus ipilimumab. These receptors were collected from a human donor with non-small cell lung cancer who had stable disease on radiotherapy plus ipilimumab.

The rearrangement joins TRBV7-8 to TRBJ1-5, with 8 bases that match TRBD1. This CDR3 comprises 18 residues. The junction had 12 bases not matched to a gene; V was cut back by 5 bases and J by 0 bases. Germline assignment: CDR1 SGHVS and CDR2 FQNEAQ. The CDR3 loop reads CASSLVGTGTGSNQPQHF. The CDR3, as DNA: TGTGCCAGCAGCCTCGTCGGGACAGGCACTGGTAGCAATCAGCCCCAGCATTTT.

V is TRBV29-1 and J is TRBJ1-2, with D possibly being TRBD1 (5 bases). CDR1 SQVTM and CDR2 ANQGSEA come from the germline V gene. The CDR3 is 12 amino acids. The ends were cut back, 4 bases at V and 3 bases at J, with 9 bases in the middle. Written as DNA, the CDR3 is TGCAGCGTTGGAGGGGATGACTATGGCTACACCTTC. It yields the protein CSVGGDDYGYTF.

The CDR3 coding sequence is TGTGCCAGCAGCTGGGGACAGGCCATACGCTACGAGCAGTACTTC. Translation gives CASSWGQAIRYEQYF. The rearrangement joins TRBV7-2 to TRBJ2-7; 8 bases fit TRBD1. Germline trimming cut 4 bases from V and 3 bases from J; bases unmatched to any gene: 8. The CDR3 is made up of 15 amino acids. The germline V gene has CDR1 SGHTA and CDR2 FQGNSA.

The chain is built from TRBV11-2 and TRBJ1-3, with 9 nucleotides matching TRBD1. This CDR3 is 15 amino acids long. After removal of 7 bases from V and 3 bases from J, the junction contained 7 bases not matched to a gene. Germline V gene lookup returns CDR1 SGHAT and CDR2 FQNNGV. CDR3 nucleotide sequence: TGTGCCAGCACTAATACAGGGGGCTTTGGAAACACCATATATTTT. It yields the protein CASTNTGGFGNTIYF.

This clone showed up just once. The CDR3: CASSERVAGGRGNEQFF. The DNA for the CDR3 is TGTGCCAGCAGTGAAAGGGTAGCGGGGGGGCGGGGGAATGAGCAGTTCTTC. The chain has TRBV2 and TRBJ2-1; 11 bases align to TRBD2. CDR3 length: 17 amino acids. From germline, CDR1 is SNHLY and CDR2 FYNNEI. Trimming cost V 2 bases and J 7 bases; bases outside gene matches: 10.

This clone came up once. The chain uses TRBV6-4 and TRBJ1-1; D is possibly TRBD1 (6 bases). This CDR3 comprises 14 residues. Trimming pared 0 bases from V and 7 bases from J, leaving 12 bases between. Germline V gene lookup returns CDR1 MRHNA and CDR2 SNTAGT. CDR3 in DNA: TGTGCCAGCAGTGACTCGGGAGGGGGTAGTGAAGCTTTCTTT. It is translated as CASSDSGGGSEAFF.

V is TRBV6-5 and J is TRBJ1-1, with 8 positions matching TRBD1. Germline CDR1 MNHEY, CDR2 SVGAGI. With 2 bases clipped from V and 3 bases from J, the junction kept 5 bases outside the gene matches. The length of the CDR3 is 15 residues. This CDR3 reads CASSYQGQAHTEAFF. DNA for the CDR3: TGTGCCAGCAGTTACCAGGGACAGGCTCACACTGAAGCTTTCTTT.

The V call is TRBV7-3, the J call TRBJ2-1; 14 bases map to TRBD2. Germline assignment: CDR1 SGHTA and CDR2 FQGTGA. This CDR3 is 16 amino acids long. V lost 5 bases and J lost 9; bases outside the gene matches: 9. This CDR3 reads CASSRTGTSGGTEQFF. The DNA for the CDR3 is TGTGCCAGCAGCCGGACCGGGACTAGCGGGGGTACTGAGCAGTTCTTC.

V and J are TRBV29-1 and TRBJ1-2; D is ambiguous. CDR3 length equals 12 residues. CDR1 is SQVTM, CDR2 ANQGSEA, per germline. Trimming stripped 6 bases from V and 4 bases from J, with 12 bases between. CDR3 sequence (DNA): TGCAGCGTCCAGCAAGCCGCCTATGGCTACACCTTC. Protein product: CSVQQAAYGYTF.

The V and J genes are TRBV29-1 and TRBJ2-3; TRBD1 matches at 7 bases. Germline-derived CDR1 and CDR2 are SQVTM and ANQGSEA. CDR3 length equals 14 residues. The junction had 8 bases not matched to a gene; V was cut back by 4 bases and J by 4 bases. CDR3 residues: CSVVTGSVSDTQYF. The CDR3, as DNA: TGCAGCGTTGTGACAGGGTCGGTATCAGATACGCAGTATTTT.

In the case of this clone: This specimen includes other DNA sequences encoding the same CDR3. This chain links TRBV6-1 with TRBJ2-7, with D unclear. The CDR3 totals 13 residues. Trimming took 6 bases from V and 3 from J, leaving 12 bases between them. Germline loops: CDR1 MNHNS, CDR2 SASEGT. The CDR3 spells CASSEIRLYEQYV. Here the CDR3 DNA reads TGTGCCAGCAGCGAAATTCGACTCTACGAGCAGTACGTC.

The rearrangement joins TRBV13 to TRBJ1-1, with TRBD1 as a possible D gene (6 bases). The CDR3 runs to 13 residues. V lost 6 bases and J 5 bases, leaving 13 bases between the germline ends. Germline V gene data show CDR1 as PRHDT and CDR2 as FYEKMQ (reference sequence). CDR3 loop: CASRQGRGTEAFF. The DNA for the CDR3 is TGTGCCAGCAGGCAGGGGAGAGGAACTGAAGCTTTCTTT.

The chain uses TRBV19 and TRBJ2-5; D call uncertain. This CDR3 spans 17 amino acids. Trimming removed 3 bases at V and 5 bases at J, with 22 bases between. Germline lookup yields CDR1 LNHDA and CDR2 SQIVND (reference sequence). CDR3 nucleotide sequence: TGTGCCAGTAGTATGTATAGCCTCCCCCCTCAAGTGGAGACCCAGTACTTC. Amino acid sequence: CASSMYSLPPQVETQYF.

The chain is built from TRBV7-2 and TRBJ1-5; D not resolved. Trimming shortened V by 1 base and J by 4 bases, and 2 bases separated the two germline ends. Germline CDR1 and CDR2: SGHTA and FQGNSA. The CDR3 loop spans 12 amino acids. In nucleotides, the CDR3 is TGTGCCAGCAGCTTAGGAAATCAGCCCCAGCATTTT. Residues: CASSLGNQPQHF.

This clone has only a few counts. This chain joins TRBV19 and TRBJ1-5; TRBD1 matches 7 bases. With V trimmed by 5 bases and J by 2 bases, 12 bases remained unmatched. CDR3 size: 17 residues. CDR1 is LNHDA, CDR2 SQIVND, per germline (reference sequence). The CDR3 DNA follows: TGTGCCAGTAGTCTACGACAGGGAGGGTTCGGCAATCAGCCCCAGCATTTT. Translation gives CASSLRQGGFGNQPQHF. The entire variable domain, with the rest obtained from reference TRBV19 and TRBJ1-5, is as follows: DGGITQSPKYLFRKEGQNVTLSCEQNLNHDAMYWYRQDPGQGLRLIYYSQIVNDFQKGDIAEGYSVSREKKESFPLTVTSAQKNPTAFYLCASSLRQGGFGNQPQHFGDGTRLSIL.

The gene calls are TRBV5-1 and TRBJ1-2; D gene uncertain. Trimming shortened V by 1 base and J by 0 bases, and 7 bases separated the two germline ends. The germline gives CDR1 SGHRS, CDR2 YFSETQ. CDR3 length equals 14 residues. CDR3 bases: TGCGCCAGCAGCTTGAACAGAGCTAACTATGGCTACACCTTC. Residues: CASSLNRANYGYTF.

The chain carries TRBV6-6 and TRBJ1-2; the D gene is possibly TRBD1 (5 bases). Germline CDR1 and CDR2: MNHNY and SVGAGI (reference sequence). V gave up 7 bases and J gave up 1 base, with 13 bases separating them. The CDR3 extends over 14 amino acids. The CDR3 DNA sequence: TGTGCCAGCAAAGCCGGACAATTTAACTATGGCTACACCTTC. Its translation is CASKAGQFNYGYTF.

The J gene is TRBJ1-1, the V gene TRBV29-1; D is ambiguous. V was shortened by 3 bases and J by 1 base, with 3 bases between the two germline ends. The CDR3 loop spans 11 amino acids. Germline CDR1 and CDR2: SQVTM and ANQGSEA. The CDR3 reads CSVDKNTEAFF. In nucleotides, the CDR3 is TGCAGCGTTGACAAGAACACTGAAGCTTTCTTT.

This clone was counted only a few times. The rearrangement uses TRBV10-1 and TRBJ1-6; possibly TRBD1 for D (5 bases). CDR3 length: 12 amino acids. The germline CDR1 and CDR2 sequences are WNHNN and SYGVQD (reference sequence). V lost 6 bases and J lost 7, with 7 bases in between. The CDR3 DNA sequence: TGCGCCAGCAGCGACAGAAATTCACCCCTCCACTTT. Encoded protein: CASSDRNSPLHF.

This clone showed up just once. This chain joins TRBV11-2 and TRBJ2-1; the match to TRBD2 covers 10 bases. The CDR3 is made up of 15 amino acids. Germline CDR1 is SGHAT and CDR2 is FQNNGV. Unmatched junction bases numbered 1, after V lost 5 bases and J lost 0 bases. CDR3 in DNA: TGTGCCAGCAGCCCTAGCGGGAGCTCCTACAATGAGCAGTTCTTC. As protein: CASSPSGSSYNEQFF.

The V gene is TRBV11-2, the J gene TRBJ2-6, with D unclear. The length of the CDR3 is 16 residues. Trimming took off 1 base at V and 0 bases at J, with 7 bases between the two ends. Germline V gives CDR1 SGHAT, CDR2 FQNNGV. Here the CDR3 DNA reads TGTGCCAGCAGCTTAGTGACTTCCTCTGGGGCCAACGTCCTGACTTTC. It encodes CASSLVTSSGANVLTF.

CDR3 in DNA: TGTGCCAGCTCACCACCGTGGGTAGCGGAGGGAGGCGGTACGCAGTATTTT. This encodes CASSPPWVAEGGGTQYF. This chain uses TRBV18 with TRBJ2-3; tentatively, D is TRBD2 (6 bases). The CDR3 is 17 residues long. Germline V gene sequence: CDR1 KGHSH, CDR2 LQKENI. Trimming removed 0 bases from V and 8 bases from J, with 21 bases in between.

This clone was seen a handful of times. This rearrangement joins TRBV28 to TRBJ1-1; D may be TRBD1 (6 bases). The ends were cut back, 3 bases at V and 4 bases at J, with 12 bases in the middle. Looked up from germline, CDR1 is MDHEN and CDR2 is SYDVKM. The CDR3 runs to 14 residues. For the CDR3, the DNA is TGTGCCAGCAGTTTGGCTGGGGGGCTCACTGAAGCTTTCTTT. Translation gives CASSLAGGLTEAFF.

The genes are TRBV7-3 and TRBJ2-3; the match to TRBD2 covers 10 bases. The V segment lost 4 bases and the J segment 3 bases; nucleotides outside the gene matches: 7. The CDR3 consists of 16 residues. CDR1 and CDR2 from the germline V gene are SGHTA and FQGTGA. As DNA, the CDR3 is TGTGCCAGCAGCTCCCGGACTAGCGGAGAAACAGATACGCAGTATTTT. Translating gives CASSSRTSGETDTQYF.

The chain recombines TRBV2 with TRBJ1-5; a possible D gene is TRBD1 (6 bases). This CDR3 contains 15 residues. Germline V gene lookup returns CDR1 SNHLY and CDR2 FYNNEI. Trimming removed 5 bases at V and 5 bases at J, with 16 bases between. CDR3: CASSLKGDPDQPQHF. The CDR3 DNA reads as TGTGCCAGCAGTCTTAAGGGGGACCCGGATCAGCCCCAGCATTTT. The full variable domain, its missing parts supplied by reference TRBV2 and TRBJ1-5, is EPEVTQTPSHQVTQMGQEVILRCVPISNHLYFYWYRQILGQKVEFLVSFYNNEISEKSEIFDDQFSVERPDGSNFTLKIRSTKLEDSAMYFCASSLKGDPDQPQHFGDGTRLSIL.

The chain carries TRBV5-4 and TRBJ2-5; D might be TRBD2 (8 bases). Per the germline V gene, CDR1 is SGHNT and CDR2 is YYREEE (reference sequence). Deletions cut 4 bases from V and 2 bases from J, with 18 bases between. The CDR3 consists of 16 residues. CDR3 nucleotide sequence: TGTGCCAGCAGCCCGGGGGGGGCGGGACAGCAAGAGACCCAGTACTTC. Its protein product is CASSPGGAGQQETQYF.